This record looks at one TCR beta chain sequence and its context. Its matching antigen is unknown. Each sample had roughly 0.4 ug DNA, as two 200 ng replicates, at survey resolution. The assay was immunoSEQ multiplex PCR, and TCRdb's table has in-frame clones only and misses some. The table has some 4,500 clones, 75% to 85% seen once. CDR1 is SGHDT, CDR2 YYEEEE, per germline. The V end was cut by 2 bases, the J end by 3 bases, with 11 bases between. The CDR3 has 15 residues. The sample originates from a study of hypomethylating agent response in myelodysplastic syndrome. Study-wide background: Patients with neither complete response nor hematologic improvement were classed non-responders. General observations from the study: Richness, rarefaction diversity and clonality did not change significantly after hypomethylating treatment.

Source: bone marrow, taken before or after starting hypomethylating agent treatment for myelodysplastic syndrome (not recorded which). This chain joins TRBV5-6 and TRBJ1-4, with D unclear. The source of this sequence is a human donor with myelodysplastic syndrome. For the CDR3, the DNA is TGTGCCAGCAGCTTTTTGGCTGCAGCTAATGAAAAACTGTTTTTT. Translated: CASSFLAAANEKLFF.